The present T cell receptor beta chain was sequenced within a study of PD-L1 blockade in urothelial cancer. The time point denotes: pretreatment peripheral blood. Some clones are missing from TCRdb's copy, which holds only in-frame ones; the method was immunoSEQ multiplex PCR. The table lists 90,000 or so clones, more than 70% of them singletons. Material: PBMCs, obtained around atezolizumab (anti-PD-L1) treatment. This TCR was recovered from a woman older than 75 with urothelial cancer.

The CDR3 nucleotides read TGCGCCAGCAGTGATCGGGTTAATGAAAAACTGTTTTTT. It encodes CASSDRVNEKLFF. The chain joins TRBV10-1 to TRBJ1-4; D is uncertain. CDR3 length: 13 residues. CDR1 is WNHNN and CDR2 is SYGVQD in the germline V gene (reference sequence). Trimming took 3 bases from V and 4 from J, leaving 6 bases between them.